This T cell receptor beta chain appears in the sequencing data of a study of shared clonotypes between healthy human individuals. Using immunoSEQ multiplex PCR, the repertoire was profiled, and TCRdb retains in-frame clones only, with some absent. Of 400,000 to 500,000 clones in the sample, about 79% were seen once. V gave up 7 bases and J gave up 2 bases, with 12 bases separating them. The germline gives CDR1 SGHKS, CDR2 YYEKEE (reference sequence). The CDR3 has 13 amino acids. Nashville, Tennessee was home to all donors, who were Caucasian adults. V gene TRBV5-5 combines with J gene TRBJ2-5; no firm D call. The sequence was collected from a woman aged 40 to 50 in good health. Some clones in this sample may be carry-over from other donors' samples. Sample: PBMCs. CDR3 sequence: CASCRFPQETQYF. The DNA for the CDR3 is TGTGCCAGCTGTCGTTTCCCGCAAGAGACCCAGTACTTC.